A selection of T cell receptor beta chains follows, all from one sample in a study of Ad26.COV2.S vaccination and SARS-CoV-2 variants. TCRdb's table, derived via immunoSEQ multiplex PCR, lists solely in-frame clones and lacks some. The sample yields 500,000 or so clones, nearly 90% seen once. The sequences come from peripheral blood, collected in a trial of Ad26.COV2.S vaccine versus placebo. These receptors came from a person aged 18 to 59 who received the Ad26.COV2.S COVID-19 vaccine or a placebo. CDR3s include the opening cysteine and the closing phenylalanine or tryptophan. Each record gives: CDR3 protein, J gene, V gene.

CSARDEGQAFF,TRBJ1-1,TRBV20-1
CASSPPGQGTLSYTF,TRBJ1-2,TRBV18
CASSFSTNTEAFF,TRBJ1-1,TRBV5-1
CASSLSGDYGYTF,TRBJ1-2,TRBV28
CASSYSGGEAFF,TRBJ1-1,TRBV6-5
CASSPSAGQETQYF,TRBJ2-5,TRBV18
CATSRQGSSYNEQFF,TRBJ2-1,TRBV15
CSVGVGAVQFF,TRBJ2-1,TRBV29-1
CASSLGASDGTIYF,TRBJ1-3,TRBV7-2
CASSPRQGAWYQETQYF,TRBJ2-5,TRBV18
CAISPDRGGSSYNSPLHF,TRBJ1-6,TRBV10-3
CASSFRPSYNEQFF,TRBJ2-1,TRBV5-4
CASSYSTGANVLTF,TRBJ2-6,TRBV6-5
CASSLGSLTYEQYF,TRBJ2-7,TRBV5-1
CASSQEQGMGQPQHF,TRBJ1-5,TRBV4-3
CASSLHAFAKTGPNTEAFF,TRBJ1-1,TRBV7-9
CASRGGGDWAGELFF,TRBJ2-2,TRBV9
CANAPSDRGNTEAFF,TRBJ1-1,TRBV24-1
CAWMGQGYSPLHF,TRBJ1-6,TRBV30
CASSLEGLAGPLADTQYF,TRBJ2-3,TRBV5-1
CAWRGGGDSYEQYF,TRBJ2-7,TRBV30
CASSYTGANYGYTF,TRBJ1-2,TRBV7-9
CASSLQGLGNEQFF,TRBJ2-1,TRBV5-1
CASSPRSGRSRAGYTGELFF,TRBJ2-2,TRBV9